This is a list of T cell receptor beta chains from one sample in a study of CD8 T cells in ankylosing spondylitis. TCRdb fed the 5' RACE reads into MiXCR, producing one record per CDR3 protein. The table has about 160,000 distinct CDR3 sequences, 40% to 50% seen once. The sequenced sample was synovial fluid, either unsorted or a sorted T cell fraction (not recorded which). All receptors come from a male donor with ankylosing spondylitis. CDR3s include the opening cysteine and the closing phenylalanine or tryptophan. Each record gives: clone size, J gene, D gene, V gene, CDR3 protein, CDR3 DNA. A D gene is named only where the DNA matches it firmly. Expanded clones get a size class; other rows say once, few or many, or leave the size out.

abundance: -
j_gene: TRBJ1-1
d_gene: -
v_gene: TRBV5-1
CDR3aa: CASSLEYDPWGTEAFF
CDR3nt: TGCGCCAGCAGCTTGGAGTATGATCCGTGGGGCACTGAAGCTTTCTTT

abundance: few
j_gene: TRBJ1-5
d_gene: TRBD1
v_gene: TRBV10-3
CDR3aa: CAITGQGPLNASNQPQHF
CDR3nt: TGTGCCATCACTGGACAGGGTCCTCTCAACGCTAGCAATCAGCCCCAGCATTTT

abundance: -
j_gene: TRBJ2-2
d_gene: -
v_gene: TRBV24-1
CDR3aa: CATSDLSSVNTGELFF
CDR3nt: TGTGCCACCAGTGATTTGTCTAGCGTAAACACCGGGGAGCTGTTTTTT

abundance: -
j_gene: TRBJ2-2
d_gene: -
v_gene: TRBV29-1
CDR3aa: CSVLGETGELFF
CDR3nt: TGCAGCGTTTTAGGAGAGACCGGGGAGCTGTTTTTT

abundance: -
j_gene: TRBJ2-3
d_gene: TRBD2
v_gene: TRBV14
CDR3aa: CASSHPGLAGPRDTQYF
CDR3nt: TGTGCCAGCAGCCACCCCGGACTAGCGGGGCCCCGAGATACGCAGTATTTT

abundance: -
j_gene: TRBJ1-1
d_gene: TRBD1
v_gene: TRBV29-1
CDR3aa: CSVEYTEGQFMNTEAFF
CDR3nt: TGCAGCGTTGAATACACAGAGGGACAGTTCATGAACACTGAAGCTTTCTTT

abundance: -
j_gene: TRBJ2-3
d_gene: TRBD2
v_gene: TRBV5-6
CDR3aa: CASSSGLAGVTDTQYF
CDR3nt: TGTGCCAGCAGCTCCGGACTAGCGGGGGTCACAGATACGCAGTATTTT

abundance: -
j_gene: TRBJ2-3
d_gene: -
v_gene: TRBV12-3/TRBV12-4
CDR3aa: CASSFGSTSTDTQYF
CDR3nt: TGTGCCAGCAGTTTCGGCAGTACTAGCACAGATACGCAGTATTTT

abundance: few
j_gene: TRBJ2-1
d_gene: TRBD2
v_gene: TRBV28
CDR3aa: CASSPGTSVLDEQFF
CDR3nt: TGTGCCAGCAGTCCAGGGACTAGCGTCCTCGATGAGCAGTTCTTC

abundance: -
j_gene: TRBJ2-7
d_gene: TRBD1
v_gene: TRBV7-9
CDR3aa: CASSAPTGPEQYF
CDR3nt: TGTGCCAGCAGCGCCCCGACAGGGCCCGAGCAGTACTTC

abundance: few
j_gene: TRBJ1-4
d_gene: TRBD1
v_gene: TRBV4-3
CDR3aa: CASSQEYRDRGDEKLFF
CDR3nt: TGCGCCAGCAGCCAAGAATACCGGGACAGGGGCGATGAAAAACTGTTTTTT

abundance: medium-sized
j_gene: TRBJ1-1
d_gene: -
v_gene: TRBV20-1
CDR3aa: CSALRPWGWDGERMNTEAFF
CDR3nt: TGCAGTGCTCTTCGACCCTGGGGCTGGGACGGAGAGAGAATGAACACTGAAGCTTTCTTT

abundance: -
j_gene: TRBJ2-1
d_gene: TRBD2
v_gene: TRBV2
CDR3aa: CASIRLAGGHNEQFF
CDR3nt: TGTGCCAGCATTAGACTAGCGGGAGGGCATAATGAGCAGTTCTTC

abundance: -
j_gene: TRBJ1-6
d_gene: TRBD1
v_gene: TRBV28
CDR3aa: CASRDRDNPYNSPLHF
CDR3nt: TGTGCCAGCCGCGACAGGGATAACCCCTATAATTCACCCCTCCACTTT

abundance: -
j_gene: TRBJ2-3
d_gene: -
v_gene: TRBV11-1
CDR3aa: CASSFQAPGARNTDTQYF
CDR3nt: TGTGCCAGCAGCTTCCAAGCGCCTGGAGCCAGGAACACAGATACGCAGTATTTT

abundance: -
j_gene: TRBJ1-5
d_gene: -
v_gene: TRBV5-5
CDR3aa: CASSWTVESNQPQHF
CDR3nt: TGTGCCAGCAGCTGGACCGTCGAAAGCAATCAGCCCCAGCATTTT

abundance: -
j_gene: TRBJ2-5
d_gene: TRBD2
v_gene: TRBV7-9
CDR3aa: CASSLAGGSQETQYF
CDR3nt: TGTGCCAGCAGCTTAGCGGGAGGGTCCCAAGAGACCCAGTACTTC

abundance: -
j_gene: TRBJ2-1
d_gene: -
v_gene: TRBV20-1
CDR3aa: CSASRHGGSNNEQFF
CDR3nt: TGCAGTGCTAGTCGCCATGGGGGTTCGAACAATGAGCAGTTCTTC

abundance: -
j_gene: TRBJ2-7
d_gene: -
v_gene: TRBV7-9
CDR3aa: CASSSSGANSYEQYF
CDR3nt: TGTGCCAGCAGCTCCTCAGGGGCCAACTCCTACGAGCAGTACTTC

abundance: -
j_gene: TRBJ2-2
d_gene: TRBD1
v_gene: TRBV5-6
CDR3aa: CASSWLDRGINTGELFF
CDR3nt: TGTGCCAGCAGCTGGCTGGACAGGGGGATAAACACCGGGGAGCTGTTTTTT

abundance: few
j_gene: TRBJ2-1
d_gene: TRBD2
v_gene: TRBV6-5
CDR3aa: CASSSGGSYNEQFF
CDR3nt: TGTGCCAGCAGTTCCGGGGGGTCCTACAATGAGCAGTTCTTC

abundance: -
j_gene: TRBJ2-5
d_gene: -
v_gene: TRBV4-3
CDR3aa: CASSNGLGAIHHLPWETQYF
CDR3nt: TGCGCCAGCAGCAATGGCCTGGGGGCGATCCATCATCTCCCATGGGAGACCCAGTACTTC

abundance: -
j_gene: TRBJ2-7
d_gene: TRBD2
v_gene: TRBV7-8
CDR3aa: CASNPSGTSANSYEQYF
CDR3nt: TGTGCCAGCAACCCTTCGGGGACTAGCGCCAACTCCTACGAGCAGTACTTC

abundance: few
j_gene: TRBJ1-1
d_gene: -
v_gene: TRBV12-3/TRBV12-4
CDR3aa: CASSGHGEAFF
CDR3nt: TGTGCCAGCAGTGGGCATGGTGAAGCTTTCTTT

abundance: -
j_gene: TRBJ1-5
d_gene: TRBD1
v_gene: TRBV2
CDR3aa: CASTEFRGQVSNQPQHF
CDR3nt: TGTGCCAGCACCGAATTTCGGGGACAGGTTAGCAATCAGCCCCAGCATTTT

abundance: -
j_gene: TRBJ2-7
d_gene: TRBD1
v_gene: TRBV9
CDR3aa: CASSGTGREQYF
CDR3nt: TGTGCCAGCTCTGGGACAGGGCGCGAGCAGTACTTC

abundance: -
j_gene: TRBJ1-1
d_gene: -
v_gene: TRBV7-9
CDR3aa: CASRTTGHTEAFF
CDR3nt: TGTGCCAGCAGAACAACAGGGCACACTGAAGCTTTCTTT

abundance: -
j_gene: TRBJ2-1
d_gene: TRBD2
v_gene: TRBV5-1
CDR3aa: CASSLPFGLAGEGSNNEQFF
CDR3nt: TGCGCCAGCAGCCTCCCATTCGGACTAGCGGGAGAGGGCTCCAACAATGAGCAGTTCTTC

abundance: -
j_gene: TRBJ2-7
d_gene: TRBD2
v_gene: TRBV7-2
CDR3aa: CASRAVAGAFYEQYF
CDR3nt: TGTGCCAGCAGGGCTGTAGCGGGGGCCTTCTACGAGCAGTACTTC

abundance: -
j_gene: TRBJ2-7
d_gene: TRBD1
v_gene: TRBV7-9
CDR3aa: CASSSTDRGIYYEQYF
CDR3nt: TGTGCCAGCAGCTCGACGGACAGGGGGATTTACTACGAGCAGTACTTC

abundance: -
j_gene: TRBJ2-1
d_gene: -
v_gene: TRBV15
CDR3aa: CATSRVTVYNEQFF
CDR3nt: TGTGCCACCAGCAGAGTGACGGTATACAATGAGCAGTTCTTC

abundance: -
j_gene: TRBJ1-2
d_gene: -
v_gene: TRBV4-1
CDR3aa: CASSQGWGSHYGYTF
CDR3nt: TGCGCCAGCAGCCAAGGGTGGGGGTCCCACTATGGCTACACCTTC

abundance: once
j_gene: TRBJ2-2
d_gene: TRBD2
v_gene: TRBV4-1
CDR3aa: CASSPRLAGVVGELFF
CDR3nt: TGCGCCAGCAGCCCTCGACTAGCGGGAGTTGTCGGGGAGCTGTTTTTT

abundance: few
j_gene: TRBJ2-1
d_gene: -
v_gene: TRBV11-2
CDR3aa: CASSHYSRPTQFF
CDR3nt: TGTGCCAGCAGCCACTATTCTCGACCAACGCAGTTCTTC

abundance: many
j_gene: TRBJ2-2
d_gene: -
v_gene: TRBV3-1
CDR3aa: CASSQGGATGELFF
CDR3nt: TGTGCCAGCAGCCAAGGCGGGGCCACCGGGGAGCTGTTTTTT

abundance: few
j_gene: TRBJ2-2
d_gene: TRBD2
v_gene: TRBV9
CDR3aa: CASSDLGASGRGYTGELFF
CDR3nt: TGTGCCAGCAGCGACCTGGGGGCTAGCGGGAGAGGGTACACCGGGGAGCTGTTTTTT

abundance: -
j_gene: TRBJ2-3
d_gene: TRBD2
v_gene: TRBV25-1
CDR3aa: CASSEYVPIAGGADTQYF
CDR3nt: TGTGCCAGCAGTGAATACGTTCCGATAGCGGGAGGTGCAGATACGCAGTATTTT

abundance: -
j_gene: TRBJ1-5
d_gene: -
v_gene: TRBV4-3
CDR3aa: CASSQEVGAPTRYQPQHF
CDR3nt: TGCGCCAGCAGCCAAGAGGTGGGGGCGCCCACCCGATATCAGCCCCAGCATTTT

abundance: -
j_gene: TRBJ1-2
d_gene: -
v_gene: TRBV6-1
CDR3aa: CASRPGFNYGYTF
CDR3nt: TGTGCCAGCAGACCGGGATTTAACTATGGCTACACCTTC

abundance: -
j_gene: TRBJ2-1
d_gene: -
v_gene: TRBV10-3
CDR3aa: CATKQAISSYNEQFF
CDR3nt: TGTGCCACCAAGCAGGCCATCTCCTCCTACAATGAGCAGTTCTTC

abundance: -
j_gene: TRBJ2-3
d_gene: TRBD2
v_gene: TRBV11-2
CDR3aa: CASSTPSGSGDTQYF
CDR3nt: TGTGCCAGCAGCACACCTAGCGGGAGTGGTGATACGCAGTATTTT

abundance: -
j_gene: TRBJ2-7
d_gene: -
v_gene: TRBV4-3
CDR3aa: CASRQVEGGHDEQYF
CDR3nt: TGCGCCAGCAGGCAGGTCGAGGGGGGGCACGACGAGCAGTACTTC

abundance: few
j_gene: TRBJ2-7
d_gene: -
v_gene: TRBV20-1
CDR3aa: CSARRWDLTYEQYF
CDR3nt: TGCAGTGCTAGACGATGGGACTTGACCTACGAGCAGTACTTC

abundance: few
j_gene: TRBJ2-7
d_gene: -
v_gene: TRBV9
CDR3aa: CASSVAVETYEQYF
CDR3nt: TGTGCCAGCAGCGTAGCAGTAGAAACCTACGAGCAGTACTTC

abundance: -
j_gene: TRBJ2-2
d_gene: TRBD2
v_gene: TRBV5-6
CDR3aa: CASSHWTSRSGELFF
CDR3nt: TGTGCCAGCAGCCACTGGACTAGCCGGTCCGGGGAGCTGTTTTTT

abundance: -
j_gene: TRBJ2-1
d_gene: -
v_gene: TRBV25-1
CDR3aa: CASSEWISDEQFF
CDR3nt: TGTGCCAGCAGTGAATGGATATCCGATGAGCAGTTCTTC